One sample yielded the 30 T cell receptor beta chains listed below, sequenced in a study of blood T cell repertoires in COVID-19. Here immunoSEQ multiplex PCR was the method, and the copy in TCRdb shows in-frame clones only, minus some. The sample yields 90,000 to 140,000 clones, 75% to 85% seen once. Sequenced sample: peripheral blood. Source of these receptors: a woman aged 70-85 years with acute or convalescent COVID-19.

The chain combines TRBV30 with TRBJ1-6, with D maybe TRBD1 (5 bases). Germline loops: CDR1 GTSNPN, CDR2 SVGIG (reference sequence). V lost 4 bases to trimming and J lost 10 bases, with 14 bases between them. The CDR3 runs 13 residues. CDR3 sequence reads: CAWMLSWGSPLHF. The CDR3 DNA reads TGTGCCTGGATGCTGTCATGGGGCTCACCCCTCCACTTT.

This chain connects TRBV6-2 or TRBV6-3 to TRBJ2-5; 10 bases agree with TRBD2. CDR1 is MNHEY, CDR2 SVGEGT, per germline. The CDR3 spans 13 residues. V trimming: 7 bases; J trimming: 5 bases; junction bases outside the gene matches: 4. CDR3 bases: TGTGCCAGCACCCCGGGACTAGCGGAGACCCAGTACTTC. It codes for CASTPGLAETQYF.

The rearrangement links TRBV29-1 to TRBJ2-3, with TRBD2 matching 8 bases. This CDR3 is 15 amino acids long. Germline CDR1 reads SQVTM; CDR2 reads ANQGSEA. V lost 4 bases, J lost 2 bases, and 8 bases stayed unmatched. This CDR3 reads CSVAAAGGNTDTQYF. The CDR3 DNA reads as TGCAGCGTTGCAGCGGCGGGGGGTAACACAGATACGCAGTATTTT.

This clone was recorded a few times. CDR3 region: CASSGGGRGYEQYF. The DNA of the CDR3 is TGCGCCAGCAGCGGCGGGGGCCGGGGGTACGAGCAGTACTTC. The V gene is TRBV5-1, the J gene TRBJ2-7, with TRBD2 as a possible D gene (7 bases). CDR1 SGHRS and CDR2 YFSETQ come from the germline V gene. V was clipped by 4 bases and J by 4 bases, with 15 bases between them. This CDR3 region has 14 residues.

At least ten counts were recorded for this clone. The J gene is TRBJ2-3, the V gene TRBV13, with TRBD2 matching over 10 bases. The CDR3 length is 16 residues. Per the germline V gene, CDR1 is PRHDT and CDR2 is FYEKMQ (reference sequence). Trimming took 4 bases from V and 0 from J; bases not matched to a gene: 4. The CDR3 sequence: CASSSRSGRSTDTQYF. The DNA of the CDR3 is TGTGCCAGCAGCTCCCGTAGCGGGAGGAGCACAGATACGCAGTATTTT.

The V and J genes are TRBV5-1 and TRBJ2-7; TRBD1 matches at 7 bases. CDR1 and CDR2 from the germline V gene are SGHRS and YFSETQ. Losses at the gene ends were 4 bases for V and 0 bases for J; bases not matched to a gene: 10. There are 16 residues in the CDR3. The CDR3, as DNA: TGCGCCAGCAGCCCTCAAGACAGGGATAGCTCCTACGAGCAGTACTTC. This sequence encodes CASSPQDRDSSYEQYF.

The gene calls are TRBV30 and TRBJ2-5, with 10 bases lining up with TRBD1. The J segment lost 4 bases and the V segment lost 2 bases, leaving 7 bases of the junction unmatched. The CDR3 contains 15 residues. Germline CDR1 GTSNPN, CDR2 SVGIG (reference sequence). This CDR3 reads CAWSLGQGSLETQYF. The CDR3 region has the DNA TGTGCCTGGAGTCTGGGACAGGGGAGTCTAGAGACCCAGTACTTC.

The chain joins TRBV4-3 to TRBJ1-5; the match to TRBD1 covers 9 bases. V shed 0 bases and J 9 bases; nucleotides not matched to a gene: 6. This CDR3 has 15 residues. The germline V gene encodes CDR1 LGHNA and CDR2 YSLEER. Here the CDR3 DNA reads TGCGCCAGCAGCCAAGAGGACAGGGGCCCCTGGCCCCAGCATTTT. Protein product: CASSQEDRGPWPQHF.

This rearrangement joins TRBV9 to TRBJ1-3; possibly TRBD1 for D (6 bases). With 3 bases removed from V and 2 bases from J, the gap between germline ends came to 12 bases. CDR3 length: 15 residues. Germline CDR1 SGDLS, CDR2 YYNGEE. The CDR3, as DNA: TGTGCCAGCAGCGGTGGACAGACCGCTGGAAACACCATATATTTT. Residues: CASSGGQTAGNTIYF.

This clone has just a few counts. The chain joins TRBV12-3 or TRBV12-4 to TRBJ1-4, with D unclear. V was shortened by 8 bases and J by 8 bases, with 15 bases between the two germline ends. The CDR3 sequence is 13 residues long. CDR3 region: CASAGIPREKLFF. CDR3 nucleotides: TGTGCCAGCGCCGGGATTCCAAGGGAAAAACTGTTTTTT.

CDR3 sequence (DNA): TGTGCCAGCAGCATCCACCGGGGGGAGAACACTGAAGCTTTCTTT. Translating gives CASSIHRGENTEAFF. The rearrangement joins TRBV7-8 to TRBJ1-1, with D perhaps TRBD1 (5 bases). V was shortened by 5 bases and J by 1 base, with 14 bases between the two germline ends. Germline V gene sequence: CDR1 SGHVS, CDR2 FQNEAQ. This CDR3 comprises 15 residues.

This clone has only one observation. The chain employs TRBV4-1 and TRBJ1-2; the D gene is possibly TRBD1 (5 bases). The CDR3 is 15 residues long. V was trimmed by 2 bases and J by 2 bases, leaving 12 bases between them. Germline V gives CDR1 MGHRA, CDR2 YSYEKL. The CDR3 nucleotides read TGCGCCAGCAGCCAAATCAGGCGGGGGAACTATGGCTACACCTTC. This codes for CASSQIRRGNYGYTF.

This rearrangement joins TRBV19 to TRBJ1-5, with 7 positions matching TRBD1. J gave up 2 bases and V 5 bases, and 9 bases lay outside the gene matches. CDR3 length: 16 amino acids. Looked up from germline, CDR1 is LNHDA and CDR2 is SQIVND (reference sequence). CDR3 nucleotide sequence: TGTGCCAGTAGTGAAAGAACAGGGGCTGGCAATCAGCCCCAGCATTTT. Protein product: CASSERTGAGNQPQHF.

This rearrangement joins TRBV19 to TRBJ1-2; no clear D gene. Trimming removed 4 bases at V and 6 bases at J, with 6 bases between. CDR3 length: 11 residues. The germline gives CDR1 LNHDA, CDR2 SQIVND (reference sequence). Here the CDR3 reads CASSTGDGYTF. CDR3 nucleotide sequence: TGTGCCAGTAGTACGGGAGATGGCTACACCTTC. Combining the CDR3 with reference TRBV19 and TRBJ1-2 gives the whole variable domain DGGITQSPKYLFRKEGQNVTLSCEQNLNHDAMYWYRQDPGQGLRLIYYSQIVNDFQKGDIAEGYSVSREKKESFPLTVTSAQKNPTAFYLCASSTGDGYTFGSGTRLTVV.

The chain employs TRBV12-3 or TRBV12-4 and TRBJ2-7, with 8 bases fitting TRBD1. The junction had 5 bases not matched to a gene; V was cut back by 7 bases and J by 3 bases. The length of the CDR3 is 13 residues. The CDR3 reads CASNRQGNYEQYF. CDR3 DNA: TGTGCCAGCAACCGACAGGGGAACTACGAGCAGTACTTC.

The J gene is TRBJ1-1, the V gene TRBV28, with D possibly TRBD1 on 5 matching bases. The ends were cut back, 3 bases at V and 1 base at J, with 9 bases in the middle. The germline V gene encodes CDR1 MDHEN and CDR2 SYDVKM. CDR3 length equals 14 residues. CDR3 sequence reads: CASSFRGGNTEAFF. The CDR3 DNA follows: TGTGCCAGCAGTTTTAGGGGCGGGAACACTGAAGCTTTCTTT.

This rearrangement joins TRBV6-4 to TRBJ1-5; TRBD1 is a possible D gene (5 bases). This CDR3 has 13 residues. V lost 8 bases to trimming and J lost 7 bases, with 15 bases between them. CDR1 and CDR2 from the germline V gene are MRHNA and SNTAGT. CDR3 sequence reads: CASAVQGGQPQHF. The CDR3 DNA sequence: TGTGCCAGCGCAGTCCAGGGTGGGCAGCCCCAGCATTTT.

The CDR3 nucleotides are TGTGCCAGCAGCACAGGGCTTGGGGAAAAACTGTTTTTT. Its translation: CASSTGLGEKLFF. V is TRBV2 and J is TRBJ1-4, with D possibly being TRBD1 (6 bases). Germline CDR1 SNHLY, CDR2 FYNNEI. CDR3 length: 13 residues. Trimming pared 6 bases from V and 8 bases from J, leaving 13 bases between.

The chain uses TRBV29-1 and TRBJ1-5, with 8 bases that match TRBD1. CDR3 length: 13 residues. Germline CDR1 is SQVTM and CDR2 is ANQGSEA. Trimming took 5 bases from V and 5 from J; bases not matched to a gene: 5. DNA of the CDR3: TGCAGCGTTAAACAGGGGGGGGATCAGCCCCAGCATTTT. Translating it yields CSVKQGGDQPQHF. Filled out from reference TRBV29-1 and TRBJ1-5, the complete variable domain reads SAVISQKPSRDICQRGTSLTIQCQVDSQVTMMFWYRQQPGQSLTLIATANQGSEATYESGFVIDKFPISRPNLTFSTLTVSNMSPEDSSIYLCSVKQGGDQPQHFGDGTRLSIL.

The chain combines TRBV3-1 (or the pseudogene TRBV3-2) with TRBJ1-2; TRBD1 is a possible D gene (6 bases). V lost 1 base and J 3 bases, leaving 6 bases between the germline ends. Germline V gene data show CDR1 as LGHDT and CDR2 as YNNKEL (reference sequence). This CDR3 contains 13 residues. CDR3 nucleotides: TGTGCCAGCAGCCAAGGGACAGACTATGGCTACACCTTC. Translating it yields CASSQGTDYGYTF.

V usage is TRBV29-1 and J usage is TRBJ2-5, with 8 bases that match TRBD2. This CDR3 region has 14 residues. The trim removed 3 bases at V and 2 bases at J, leaving 5 bases unmatched. The germline V gene encodes CDR1 SQVTM and CDR2 ANQGSEA. CDR3 in DNA: TGCAGCGTTGACATAGCGGGAAAGCAAGAGACCCAGTACTTC. Amino acids: CSVDIAGKQETQYF.

The V gene is TRBV7-9, the J gene TRBJ2-1; maybe TRBD2 (5 bases). The V end lost 3 bases, the J end lost 0 bases, and 15 bases lay between the germline ends. CDR1 and CDR2 (germline): SEHNR, FQNEAQ (reference sequence). This CDR3 is built from 17 residues. The CDR3 nucleotides read TGTGCCAGCAGCTTTCCTCGGACGGGGAGCTCCTACAATGAGCAGTTCTTC. Translating gives CASSFPRTGSSYNEQFF.

The chain joins TRBV9 to TRBJ1-1, with 9 bases that match TRBD1. CDR3 length equals 15 residues. The junction had 5 bases not matched to a gene; V was cut back by 0 bases and J by 5 bases. Germline V lookup: CDR1 SGDLS, CDR2 YYNGEE. CDR3 loop: CASSVETGGLTEAFF. In nucleotides, the CDR3 is TGTGCCAGCAGCGTAGAGACAGGGGGGCTGACTGAAGCTTTCTTT.

This rearrangement joins TRBV5-1 to TRBJ1-4; 8 nucleotides align to TRBD1. Trimming removed 3 bases from V and 3 bases from J; junction bases left unmatched: 4. Germline-derived CDR1 and CDR2 are SGHRS and YFSETQ. There are 15 residues in the CDR3. CDR3 DNA: TGCGCCAGCAGCTGGACAGGGCACCCTAATGAAAAACTGTTTTTT. It specifies CASSWTGHPNEKLFF.

This chain uses TRBV5-1 with TRBJ1-4; no clear D. The V and J ends lost 1 base and 0 bases respectively, with 7 bases between them. The CDR3 spans 15 residues. Per the germline V gene, CDR1 is SGHRS and CDR2 is YFSETQ. In nucleotides, the CDR3 is TGCGCCAGCAGCTTGAGTCCAGCAACTAATGAAAAACTGTTTTTT. Amino acids: CASSLSPATNEKLFF. The whole variable domain, filled in from reference TRBV5-1 and TRBJ1-4, reads KAGVTQTPRYLIKTRGQQVTLSCSPISGHRSVSWYQQTPGQGLQFLFEYFSETQRNKGNFPGRFSGRQFSNSRSEMNVSTLELGDSALYLCASSLSPATNEKLFFGSGTQLSVL.

J is TRBJ2-4 and V is TRBV29-1; 10 bases line up with TRBD1. The germline gives CDR1 SQVTM, CDR2 ANQGSEA. The V segment lost 6 bases and the J segment 2 bases; nucleotides outside the gene matches: 7. This CDR3 spans 15 amino acids. CDR3 residues: CSVPGQGSTKNIQYF. The CDR3 DNA is TGCAGCGTACCGGGACAGGGGTCTACCAAAAACATTCAGTACTTC.

The chain employs TRBV7-8 and TRBJ2-3; maybe TRBD2 (6 bases). This CDR3 spans 15 amino acids. CDR1 and CDR2 from the germline V gene are SGHVS and FQNEAQ. Between the trimmed V and J ends, which lost 3 bases and 1 base, there was a span of 11 bases. The CDR3, as DNA: TGTGCCAGCAGCTTTGTTAGCGGCGGCACAGATACGCAGTATTTT. Protein product: CASSFVSGGTDTQYF.

The chain employs TRBV4-3 and TRBJ1-2; D not certain. Germline lookup yields CDR1 LGHNA and CDR2 YSLEER. The CDR3 loop spans 16 amino acids. V gave up 0 bases and J gave up 4 bases, with 15 bases separating them. The CDR3 reads CASSQDWRETGYGYTF. In nucleotides, the CDR3 is TGCGCCAGCAGCCAAGATTGGCGGGAAACCGGCTATGGCTACACCTTC.

V and J are TRBV6-4 and TRBJ2-7; TRBD1 matches 7 bases. The V and J ends lost 0 bases and 0 bases, in that order; junction bases with no gene match: 11. CDR3 length: 18 amino acids. Germline V CDR1 and CDR2: MRHNA, SNTAGT. The CDR3: CASSDSIKRGQSSYEQYF. The DNA for the CDR3 is TGTGCCAGCAGTGACTCGATAAAGAGGGGGCAGTCCTCCTACGAGCAGTACTTC.

This rearrangement joins TRBV29-1 to TRBJ1-1; D call uncertain. The ends were cut back, 7 bases at V and 6 bases at J, with 12 bases in the middle. Germline CDR1 is SQVTM and CDR2 is ANQGSEA. This CDR3 is built from 11 residues. CDR3 in amino acids: CSAFQTAEAFF. Written as DNA, the CDR3 is TGCAGCGCTTTCCAGACTGCTGAAGCTTTCTTT.